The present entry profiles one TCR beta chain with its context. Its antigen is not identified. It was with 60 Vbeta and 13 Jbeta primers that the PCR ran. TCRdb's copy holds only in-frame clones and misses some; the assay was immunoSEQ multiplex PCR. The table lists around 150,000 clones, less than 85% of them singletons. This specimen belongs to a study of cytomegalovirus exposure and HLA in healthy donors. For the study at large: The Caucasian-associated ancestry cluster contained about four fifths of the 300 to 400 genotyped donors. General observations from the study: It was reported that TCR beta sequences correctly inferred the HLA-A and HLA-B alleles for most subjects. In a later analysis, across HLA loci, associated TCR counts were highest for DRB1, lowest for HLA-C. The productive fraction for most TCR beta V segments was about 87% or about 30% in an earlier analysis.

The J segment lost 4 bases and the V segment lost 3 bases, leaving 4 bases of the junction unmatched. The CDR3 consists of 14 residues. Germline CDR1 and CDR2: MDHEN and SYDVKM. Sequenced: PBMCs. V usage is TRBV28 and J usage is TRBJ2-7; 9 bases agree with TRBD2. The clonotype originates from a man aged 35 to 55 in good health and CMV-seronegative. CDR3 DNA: TGTGCCAGCAGTTTCCCGACTAGCGGTTACGAGCAGTACTTC. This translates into CASSFPTSGYEQYF.